Listed here are 22 T cell receptor beta chains from one sample, sequenced in a study of technical replicates of blood from a handful of donors. This table comes from immunoSEQ multiplex PCR, and its TCRdb copy is limited to in-frame clones, with some not included. The sample includes about 75,000 clones, roughly nine tenths of them seen just once. Sample: PBMCs. All receptors come from a human donor in good health. Some clones in this sample may be carry-over from other donors' samples.

The chain has TRBV5-1 and TRBJ2-1; TRBD2 agrees at 9 bases. With 0 bases clipped from V and 3 bases from J, the junction kept 1 base outside the gene matches. The CDR3 is 15 amino acids. Germline V gene data show CDR1 as SGHRS and CDR2 as YFSETQ. For the CDR3, the DNA is TGCGCCAGCAGCTTGGCAGCGGGGGGCTACAATGAGCAGTTCTTC. Protein sequence: CASSLAAGGYNEQFF.

The chain joins TRBV10-3 to TRBJ2-1, with 7 bases aligning to TRBD1. The CDR3 covers 13 residues. The germline V gene encodes CDR1 ENHRY and CDR2 SYGVKD. V gave up 5 bases and J gave up 9 bases; unmatched junction bases: 7. The CDR3 DNA is TGTGCCATCAGTCTCCTCAGGGACAGTGAGCAGTTCTTC. Translation gives CAISLLRDSEQFF.

The chain carries TRBV7-2 and TRBJ2-2, with D maybe TRBD2 (6 bases). V was clipped by 5 bases and J by 0 bases, with 10 bases between them. The CDR3 is 15 amino acids. The germline V gene has CDR1 SGHTA and CDR2 FQGNSA. The CDR3 loop is CASSNRETNTGELFF. The CDR3 bases are TGTGCCAGCAGCAACCGGGAGACGAACACCGGGGAGCTGTTTTTT.

The J gene is TRBJ1-1, the V gene TRBV7-2; a weak D match, TRBD1 (6 bases). Between the trimmed V and J ends, which lost 6 bases and 2 bases, there was a span of 10 bases. The germline CDR1 and CDR2 sequences are SGHTA and FQGNSA. This CDR3 spans 13 amino acids. The CDR3 is CASRKQGNTEAFF. In DNA form, the CDR3 reads TGTGCCAGCAGGAAACAGGGTAACACTGAAGCTTTCTTT.

The chain has TRBV5-6 and TRBJ1-6; D is ambiguous. There are 17 residues in the CDR3. V was trimmed by 3 bases and J by 0 bases, leaving 13 bases between them. Germline V gene sequence: CDR1 SGHDT, CDR2 YYEEEE. The CDR3, as DNA: TGTGCCAGCAGCTCTATGACGGCTAGCTCCTATAATTCACCCCTCCACTTT. It encodes CASSSMTASSYNSPLHF.

The chain links TRBV28 to TRBJ2-7; D is possibly TRBD1 (6 bases). The CDR3 extends over 14 amino acids. V lost 7 bases and J lost 8, with 21 bases in between. Germline values: CDR1 MDHEN, CDR2 SYDVKM. The CDR3 DNA reads TGTGCCAGCACGGAAACCTGGGCAGGGGACAAGCAGTACTTC. It is translated as CASTETWAGDKQYF.

V usage is TRBV7-6 and J usage is TRBJ2-7; TRBD1 matches at 10 bases. The CDR3 runs 16 residues. Germline assignment: CDR1 SGHVS and CDR2 FNYEAQ. V lost 1 base, J lost 5 bases, and 8 bases stayed unmatched. The CDR3 sequence is CASSLVSDRGTNEQYF. CDR3 nucleotides: TGTGCCAGCAGCTTAGTGTCGGACAGGGGGACAAACGAGCAGTACTTC.

This chain connects TRBV25-1 to TRBJ2-7, with 14 bases aligning to TRBD2. Germline CDR1 reads MGHDK; CDR2 reads SYGVNS. The CDR3 has 18 residues. The trim removed 5 bases at V and 0 bases at J, leaving 9 bases unmatched. In nucleotides, the CDR3 is TGTGCCAGCAGTACCTGGGGGGGACTAGCGGGGGTCTCCTACGAGCAGTACTTC. Translated: CASSTWGGLAGVSYEQYF.

The V gene is TRBV29-1, the J gene TRBJ2-3; maybe TRBD1 (5 bases). Germline V gives CDR1 SQVTM, CDR2 ANQGSEA. Trimming took 1 base from V and 2 from J, leaving 13 bases between them. This CDR3 comprises 15 residues. The CDR3 region is CSVEGGIGHTDTQYF. The DNA of the CDR3 is TGCAGCGTTGAAGGTGGTATCGGACACACAGATACGCAGTATTTT.

The chain carries TRBV19 and TRBJ1-1; D remains ambiguous. There are 15 residues in the CDR3. V lost 1 base and J 5 bases, leaving 14 bases between the germline ends. Germline V gene sequence: CDR1 LNHDA, CDR2 SQIVND (reference sequence). The CDR3 nucleotides read TGTGCCAGTAGTATAGGTTCCGGGATTGGAACTGAAGCTTTCTTT. Residues: CASSIGSGIGTEAFF.

The chain combines TRBV30 with TRBJ1-5, with 7 bases fitting TRBD1. Trimming at V came to 7 bases and at J to 0 bases, leaving 12 bases not matched to a gene. This CDR3 region has 16 residues. Germline V gives CDR1 GTSNPN, CDR2 SVGIG (reference sequence). As DNA, the CDR3 is TGTGCCTCCAAAACCGGGACAGCAAATAGCAATCAGCCCCAGCATTTT. Its protein is CASKTGTANSNQPQHF. Together with reference TRBV30 and TRBJ1-5, the CDR3 gives the full variable domain: SQTIHQWPATLVQPVGSPLSLECTVEGTSNPNLYWYRQAAGRGLQLLFYSVGIGQISSEVPQNLSASRPQDRQFILSSKKLLLSDSGFYLCASKTGTANSNQPQHFGDGTRLSIL.

This clone came up once. The chain couples TRBV10-3 to TRBJ1-1, with 9 bases that match TRBD1. CDR3 length equals 13 residues. Trimming removed 4 bases from V and 7 bases from J; junction bases left unmatched: 4. Germline CDR1 and CDR2: ENHRY and SYGVKD. This chain's CDR3 is CAISGGQGLEAFF. DNA for the CDR3: TGTGCCATCAGTGGTGGACAGGGGCTTGAAGCTTTCTTT.

This sequence joins TRBV10-3 and TRBJ2-7; D might be TRBD1 (7 bases). The CDR3 has 15 amino acids. Germline V gene data show CDR1 as ENHRY and CDR2 as SYGVKD. The V gene lost 7 bases and the J gene lost 4 bases, with 20 bases spanning the gap. CDR3 bases: TGTGCCATCACACGACGGTTACAGGGGACTTACGAGCAGTACTTC. Translated, it gives CAITRRLQGTYEQYF.

The chain employs TRBV27 and TRBJ2-1; 12 nucleotides agree with TRBD2. Germline lookup yields CDR1 MNHEY and CDR2 SMNVEV (reference sequence). The CDR3 runs 15 residues. V gave up 3 bases and J gave up 6 bases; unmatched junction bases: 3. For the CDR3, the DNA is TGTGCCAGCAGTTTGACTAGCGGGGGTTTCAATGAGCAGTTCTTC. This encodes CASSLTSGGFNEQFF.

This sequence joins TRBV7-3 and TRBJ2-1, with 11 bases fitting TRBD2. V shed 8 bases, J shed 0 bases, and the junction held 6 bases outside the gene matches. The CDR3 extends over 16 amino acids. Germline assignment: CDR1 SGHTA and CDR2 FQGTGA. The CDR3 DNA reads TGTGCCAGCCAGACTAGCGGGGCTAGCTCCTACAATGAGCAGTTCTTC. It specifies CASQTSGASSYNEQFF.

This clone occurred once. The chain links TRBV4-1 to TRBJ2-1, with TRBD2 identical over 15 bases. Per germline, CDR1 MGHRA and CDR2 YSYEKL. The junction had 8 bases not matched to a gene; V was cut back by 4 bases and J by 4 bases. There are 18 residues in the CDR3. CDR3 loop: CASSRGLAGGRQYNEQFF. In DNA, the CDR3 is TGCGCCAGCAGCCGAGGACTAGCGGGGGGGCGGCAATACAATGAGCAGTTCTTC.

Notes on this clone: Other nucleotide sequences from this sample produce the same CDR3. The V and J genes are TRBV5-1 and TRBJ2-1; D is perhaps TRBD2 (6 bases). Trimming pared 2 bases from V and 3 bases from J, leaving 9 bases between. CDR3 length: 14 residues. From germline, CDR1 is SGHRS and CDR2 YFSETQ. The CDR3 DNA sequence: TGCGCCAGCAGCTTCTCCGGGAGCTACAATGAGCAGTTCTTC. Amino acid sequence: CASSFSGSYNEQFF.

CDR3 coding DNA: TGCGCCAGCAGCCAAGGATCTCGGGGCTACAATGAGCAGTTCTTC. It specifies CASSQGSRGYNEQFF. The chain combines TRBV4-3 with TRBJ2-1; D may be TRBD2 (5 bases). CDR1 is LGHNA and CDR2 is YSLEER in the germline V gene. The CDR3 is 15 amino acids. Trimming cost V 1 base and J 3 bases, with 10 bases left between them.

In this sample, this clone turned up a few times. V usage is TRBV7-9 and J usage is TRBJ2-1, with a tentative D call TRBD1 (5 bases). The CDR3 runs 15 residues. Trimming left V 0 bases short and J 4 bases short, with 10 bases between. The germline CDR1 and CDR2 sequences are SEHNR and FQNEAQ (reference sequence). CDR3 nucleotide sequence: TGTGCCAGCAGCTTAGCACCAGGGTTGTACAATGAGCAGTTCTTC. This translates into CASSLAPGLYNEQFF.

The V call is TRBV21-1, the J call TRBJ1-1; TRBD1, as called in the table, went unchecked against the DNA. TRBV21-1 corresponds to a pseudogene. The CDR3 totals 15 residues. The CDR3 region has the DNA TGTGCCAGCAGCAAAGATGACAGGTGGGGCACTGAAGCTTTCTTT. Its protein is CASSKDDRWGTEAFF.

The chain employs TRBV4-1 and TRBJ2-1; perhaps TRBD1 as D (6 bases). The CDR3 extends over 13 amino acids. CDR1 MGHRA and CDR2 YSYEKL come from the germline V gene. The ends were cut back, 8 bases at V and 9 bases at J, with 17 bases in the middle. CDR3 loop: CASGGIPRGEQFF. Written as DNA, the CDR3 is TGCGCCAGCGGGGGCATACCTAGGGGTGAGCAGTTCTTC.

The V gene is TRBV18, the J gene TRBJ2-3; 8 nucleotides line up with TRBD2. The CDR3 contains 14 residues. The junction had 1 base not matched to a gene; V was cut back by 5 bases and J by 0 bases. Germline CDR1 reads KGHSH; CDR2 reads LQKENI. Here the CDR3 reads CASSLAGSTDTQYF. CDR3 in DNA: TGTGCCAGCTCATTAGCGGGGAGCACAGATACGCAGTATTTT.